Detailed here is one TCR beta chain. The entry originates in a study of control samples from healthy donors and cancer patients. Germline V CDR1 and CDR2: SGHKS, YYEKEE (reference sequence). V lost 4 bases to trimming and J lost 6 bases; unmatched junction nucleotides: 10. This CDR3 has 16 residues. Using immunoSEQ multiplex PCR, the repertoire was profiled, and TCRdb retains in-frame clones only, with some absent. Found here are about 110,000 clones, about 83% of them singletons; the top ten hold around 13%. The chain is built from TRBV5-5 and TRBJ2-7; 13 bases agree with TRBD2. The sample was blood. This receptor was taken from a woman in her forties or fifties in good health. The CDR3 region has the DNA TGTGCCAGCAGCGTTCAACTAGCGGGAGGGCCCGTCGAGCAGTACTTC. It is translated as CASSVQLAGGPVEQYF.